Presented here are 32 T cell receptor beta chains from one specimen sequenced in a study of T cells after yellow fever vaccination. Using its own MiXCR run on the 5' RACE reads, TCRdb lists one record per CDR3 protein. This sample carries about 69,000 distinct CDR3 sequences, approximately 5.9% of them seen once, and the ten largest clones take roughly 2%. Source: CD4+ T cells sorted from PBMCs, taken approximately 16 days after the first yellow fever vaccination. Receptor source: a young man who received the YFV17D yellow fever vaccine.

This clonotype came up many times. The chain employs TRBV7-2 and TRBJ2-5; D not resolved. The CDR3 loop spans 13 amino acids. CDR1 is SGHTA, CDR2 FQGNSA, per germline. V was trimmed by 5 bases and J by 2 bases, leaving 9 bases between them. Here the CDR3 reads CASSPRRQETQYF. The CDR3 nucleotides read TGTGCCAGCAGCCCTAGACGACAAGAGACCCAGTACTTC.

This clonotype was seen ten or more times. The chain links TRBV29-1 to TRBJ2-6; D is undetermined. Germline-derived CDR1 and CDR2 are SQVTM and ANQGSEA. This CDR3 has 13 amino acids. Trimming shortened V by 5 bases and J by 0 bases, and 5 bases separated the two germline ends. For the CDR3, the DNA is TGCAGCGTTAAGAACTCTGGGGCCAACGTCCTGACTTTC. As protein: CSVKNSGANVLTF.

This clonotype was seen ten or more times. CDR3 sequence reads: CASSYLGQVKAFF. The DNA of the CDR3 is TGTGCCAGCAGTTATTTGGGGCAGGTAAAAGCTTTCTTT. The genes are TRBV6-5 and TRBJ1-1; possible D gene TRBD1, 5 bases. Germline V gene sequence: CDR1 MNHEY, CDR2 SVGAGI. Trimming pared 3 bases from V and 9 bases from J, leaving 14 bases between. This CDR3 spans 13 amino acids.

This clonotype has ten or more counts. The chain uses TRBV6-5 and TRBJ2-2, with D tentatively TRBD2 (5 bases). Trimming left V 2 bases short and J 7 bases short, with 11 bases between. Germline CDR1 reads MNHEY; CDR2 reads SVGAGI. The CDR3 totals 14 residues. The CDR3 DNA is TGTGCCAGCAGTTACCTCAGGACTGGCGGGGAGCTGTTTTTT. As protein: CASSYLRTGGELFF.

The chain combines TRBV6-5 with TRBJ2-7; D might be TRBD1 (6 bases). There are 13 residues in the CDR3. The V gene's germline CDR1 is MNHEY and CDR2 SVGAGI. The ends were cut back, 7 bases at V and 0 bases at J, with 10 bases in the middle. The CDR3 spells CASTDRSSYEQYV. CDR3 in DNA: TGTGCCAGCACCGACAGGAGCTCCTACGAGCAGTACGTC.

This clonotype was recorded at least ten times. A junction boundary mismatches the germline segment, possibly from a read error. The J gene is TRBJ2-5, the V gene TRBV10-2; 10 positions match TRBD2. This CDR3 comprises 11 residues. Germline V gives CDR1 WSHSY, CDR2 SAAADI. This CDR3 is CASSGAGGLDF. The CDR3 nucleotides are TGCGCCAGCAGTGGAGCGGGGGGGCTGGACTTC.

Many counts were recorded for this clonotype. This chain uses TRBV5-1 with TRBJ1-4; D may be TRBD1 (5 bases). V was pared by 2 bases and J by 7 bases, with 18 bases between. The CDR3 consists of 16 residues. Germline values: CDR1 SGHRS, CDR2 YFSETQ. CDR3 sequence reads: CASSFGTVSSGEKLFF. In nucleotides, the CDR3 is TGCGCCAGCAGCTTTGGGACGGTATCATCGGGTGAAAAACTGTTTTTT.

This clonotype was seen a few times. This chain links TRBV20-1 with TRBJ1-4; D gene ambiguous. The V and J ends lost 2 bases and 5 bases respectively, with 9 bases between them. This CDR3 has 13 residues. The germline V gene has CDR1 DFQATT and CDR2 SNEGSKA (reference sequence). The CDR3 DNA follows: TGCAGTGCTAGACGGGGTCGAAATGAAAAACTGTTTTTT. It yields the protein CSARRGRNEKLFF.

This clonotype was seen at least ten times. The J gene is TRBJ2-7, the V gene TRBV20-1; 9 bases match TRBD2. The length of the CDR3 is 14 residues. Germline-derived CDR1 and CDR2 are DFQATT and SNEGSKA (reference sequence). V lost 6 bases and J lost 4; bases outside the gene matches: 10. The CDR3 coding sequence is TGCAGTGCCAGGGGGGCTAGCGGGGTGTACGAGCAGTACGTC. Translating gives CSARGASGVYEQYV.

The V gene is TRBV19, the J gene TRBJ1-1; D gene uncertain. V was clipped by 1 base and J by 3 bases, with 9 bases between them. The CDR3 contains 14 residues. Germline lookup yields CDR1 LNHDA and CDR2 SQIVND (reference sequence). The CDR3 is CASSIGGRDTEAFF. Written as DNA, the CDR3 is TGTGCCAGTAGTATAGGGGGTAGAGACACTGAAGCTTTCTTT. Full variable domain (rest looked up from reference TRBV19 and TRBJ1-1): DGGITQSPKYLFRKEGQNVTLSCEQNLNHDAMYWYRQDPGQGLRLIYYSQIVNDFQKGDIAEGYSVSREKKESFPLTVTSAQKNPTAFYLCASSIGGRDTEAFFGQGTRLTVV.

This clonotype was observed at least ten times. V and J are TRBV9 and TRBJ1-2, with D possibly TRBD1 on 5 matching bases. CDR3 size: 11 residues. Germline lookup yields CDR1 SGDLS and CDR2 YYNGEE. V lost 3 bases and J lost 6, with 6 bases in between. CDR3 loop: CASSARDGYTF. CDR3 DNA sequence: TGTGCCAGCAGCGCCAGGGATGGCTACACCTTC.

This clonotype was seen many times. The CDR3 spells CASSLDLAGGYVQETQYF. The DNA for the CDR3 is TGTGCCAGCAGCTTAGACCTAGCGGGGGGGTATGTCCAAGAGACCCAGTACTTC. This chain connects TRBV7-6 to TRBJ2-5, with 12 positions matching TRBD2. Germline V gives CDR1 SGHVS, CDR2 FNYEAQ. The CDR3 is 18 residues long. The V gene end was trimmed by 1 base and the J gene end by 1 base; junction bases not matched to a gene: 7.

This clonotype was seen many times. The chain uses TRBV9 and TRBJ1-6; weak D call: TRBD1 (5 bases). The CDR3 runs 14 residues. The V end lost 6 bases, the J end lost 7 bases, and 14 bases lay between the germline ends. The germline V gene encodes CDR1 SGDLS and CDR2 YYNGEE. The CDR3 nucleotides are TGTGCCAGCACCCCGGGGCTGGAAAATTCACCCCTCCACTTT. Encoded protein: CASTPGLENSPLHF.

This clonotype appeared many times. The rearrangement links TRBV25-1 to TRBJ1-5; 10 bases fit TRBD1. Per germline, CDR1 MGHDK and CDR2 SYGVNS. V shed 4 bases and J 8 bases; nucleotides not matched to a gene: 8. The CDR3 runs to 15 residues. CDR3 in DNA: TGTGCCAGCAGTGGACAGGGGGCGAGAGAGGAGCCCCAGCATTTT. It specifies CASSGQGAREEPQHF.

The sample holds many counts of this clonotype. V gene TRBV5-1 combines with J gene TRBJ2-5, with 9 positions matching TRBD1. Germline values: CDR1 SGHRS, CDR2 YFSETQ. V lost 4 bases and J lost 5; bases outside the gene matches: 9. This CDR3 contains 15 residues. In DNA, the CDR3 is TGCGCCAGCAGCGGAAACAGGGGGCAGGAGGAGACCCAGTACTTC. Protein product: CASSGNRGQEETQYF.

There are many counts of this clonotype. The DNA for the CDR3 is TGTGCCACCTCGCCGGGACTGGCCTACAATGAGCAGTTCTTC. This gives the protein CATSPGLAYNEQFF. J is TRBJ2-1 and V is TRBV9; perhaps TRBD2 as D (6 bases). The CDR3 is 14 residues long. Germline CDR1 reads SGDLS; CDR2 reads YYNGEE. The V and J ends lost 9 bases and 2 bases respectively, with 15 bases between them.

The V gene is TRBV10-2, the J gene TRBJ2-1; 8 bases are a match to TRBD2. V lost 0 bases to trimming and J lost 2 bases; unmatched junction nucleotides: 9. The CDR3 has 18 residues. The germline gives CDR1 WSHSY, CDR2 SAAADI. This CDR3 is CASSESGRGVRTYNEQFF. The DNA for the CDR3 is TGCGCCAGCAGTGAGTCGGGGCGGGGGGTCAGAACCTACAATGAGCAGTTCTTC.

This clonotype was counted many times. CDR3 residues: CASSSREYNEQFF. CDR3 nucleotides: TGCGCCAGCAGCTCCAGGGAATACAATGAGCAGTTCTTC. This chain connects TRBV5-1 to TRBJ2-1; tentatively, D is TRBD1 (5 bases). Germline loops: CDR1 SGHRS, CDR2 YFSETQ. The CDR3 loop spans 13 amino acids. Between the trimmed V and J ends, which lost 3 bases and 4 bases, there was a span of 8 bases.

Concerning this clonotype itself: A much larger clonotype is one base distant, so this may be a read error. The CDR3 sequence: CASSAGQGDFGELFF. The CDR3 DNA reads as TGTGCCAGCAGCGCGGGACAGGGAGATTTCGGGGAGCTGTTTTTT. The chain employs TRBV2 and TRBJ2-2, with 9 positions matching TRBD1. Germline lookup yields CDR1 SNHLY and CDR2 FYNNEI. The ends lost 6 bases at V and 7 bases at J; junction bases unmatched: 9. The CDR3 totals 15 residues. Using reference TRBV2 and TRBJ2-2 for the parts outside the CDR3, the full variable domain is EPEVTQTPSHQVTQMGQEVILRCVPISNHLYFYWYRQILGQKVEFLVSFYNNEISEKSEIFDDQFSVERPDGSNFTLKIRSTKLEDSAMYFCASSAGQGDFGELFFGEGSRLTVL.

This clonotype was detected ten times or more. This chain uses TRBV10-3 with TRBJ1-2, with D tentatively TRBD1 (5 bases). The CDR3 is 16 residues long. Germline CDR1 is ENHRY and CDR2 is SYGVKD. V was cut by 5 bases and J by 4 bases, with 20 bases left in between. The CDR3 DNA reads TGTGCCATCAGTTCCTCCCTCCGACAGCCATCCTATGGCTACACCTTC. Translated, it gives CAISSSLRQPSYGYTF.

This clonotype was observed many times. V gene TRBV4-3 combines with J gene TRBJ2-5; D might be TRBD1 (5 bases). The V end lost 0 bases, the J end lost 6 bases, and 11 bases lay between the germline ends. The germline V gene has CDR1 LGHNA and CDR2 YSLEER. This CDR3 comprises 14 residues. CDR3 in amino acids: CASSQEPRAQTQYF. In DNA, the CDR3 is TGCGCCAGCAGCCAAGAACCCAGGGCTCAGACCCAGTACTTC.

This clonotype was counted many times. The V and J genes are TRBV3-1 and TRBJ2-5; 7 nucleotides match TRBD2. The V gene's germline CDR1 is LGHDT and CDR2 YNNKEL (reference sequence). With V trimmed by 2 bases and J by 1 base, 4 bases remained unmatched. The CDR3 length is 15 residues. The CDR3 region is CASSQNSGPQETQYF. The CDR3 DNA sequence: TGTGCCAGCAGCCAAAATAGCGGGCCCCAAGAGACCCAGTACTTC.

At least ten counts were recorded for this clonotype. This sequence joins TRBV5-1 and TRBJ2-7, with D uncertain. Trimming left V 0 bases short and J 0 bases short, with 7 bases between. The V gene's germline CDR1 is SGHRS and CDR2 YFSETQ. The CDR3 length is 14 residues. CDR3 sequence: CASSLGGHSYEQYV. For the CDR3, the DNA is TGCGCCAGCAGCTTGGGTGGTCACTCCTACGAGCAGTACGTC.

This clonotype has only a few counts. The chain recombines TRBV7-2 with TRBJ1-2, with D uncertain. Germline CDR1 SGHTA, CDR2 FQGNSA. Trimming removed 2 bases at V and 0 bases at J, with 10 bases between. There are 15 residues in the CDR3. CDR3 loop: CASSLNVGANYGYTF. CDR3 bases: TGTGCCAGCAGCTTAAACGTCGGGGCTAACTATGGCTACACCTTC.

This clonotype was picked up many times. The chain has TRBV7-2 and TRBJ2-1; D may match TRBD1 or TRBD2 (5 bases each). The length of the CDR3 is 16 residues. V was shortened by 5 bases and J by 0 bases, with 14 bases between the two germline ends. CDR1 and CDR2 from the germline V gene are SGHTA and FQGNSA. This CDR3 is CASSPTGTLSYNEQFF. CDR3 nucleotides: TGTGCCAGCAGCCCGACCGGGACCCTCTCCTACAATGAGCAGTTCTTC.

This clonotype was detected many times. The rearrangement links TRBV7-8 to TRBJ1-2; D ambiguous. The CDR3 has 15 amino acids. The V and J ends lost 5 bases and 0 bases respectively, with 13 bases between them. Germline CDR1 SGHVS, CDR2 FQNEAQ. The CDR3 DNA sequence: TGTGCCAGCAGCCCCGCCGGGCTAGCTAACTATGGCTACACCTTC. It translates to CASSPAGLANYGYTF.

This clonotype was seen ten or more times. The chain recombines TRBV5-1 with TRBJ2-3; TRBD1 is a possible D gene (6 bases). In germline, CDR1 is SGHRS, CDR2 YFSETQ. Trimming pared 0 bases from V and 4 bases from J, leaving 21 bases between. The CDR3 is 18 residues long. The CDR3 DNA follows: TGCGCCAGCAGCTTGGCCCTACGGACAGTCTCCACCCCAGATACGCAGTATTTT. It translates to CASSLALRTVSTPDTQYF.

This clonotype occurred many times. The chain is built from TRBV5-1 and TRBJ2-2; 10 bases line up with TRBD1. Losses at the gene ends were 4 bases for V and 1 base for J; bases not matched to a gene: 4. The CDR3 runs 16 residues. Looked up from germline, CDR1 is SGHRS and CDR2 is YFSETQ. CDR3 in amino acids: CASSPGQGVNTGELFF. CDR3 nucleotides: TGCGCCAGCAGCCCAGGACAGGGGGTGAACACCGGGGAGCTGTTTTTT.

At least ten counts were recorded for this clonotype. The rearrangement links TRBV5-1 to TRBJ1-2; maybe TRBD1 (6 bases). The CDR3 has 15 amino acids. The V gene lost 2 bases and the J gene lost 10 bases, with 21 bases spanning the gap. Germline assignment: CDR1 SGHRS and CDR2 YFSETQ. The CDR3 sequence is CASSLEEPPGADYTF. CDR3 nucleotides: TGCGCCAGCAGCTTAGAAGAACCTCCAGGGGCCGACTACACCTTC. Drawing the rest from reference TRBV5-1 and TRBJ1-2, the complete variable domain is KAGVTQTPRYLIKTRGQQVTLSCSPISGHRSVSWYQQTPGQGLQFLFEYFSETQRNKGNFPGRFSGRQFSNSRSEMNVSTLELGDSALYLCASSLEEPPGADYTFGSGTRLTVV.

In its sample, this clonotype was seen many times. The rearrangement uses TRBV20-1 and TRBJ1-5; 8 positions match TRBD1. The germline CDR1 and CDR2 sequences are DFQATT and SNEGSKA (reference sequence). The V gene end was trimmed by 6 bases and the J gene end by 6 bases; junction bases not matched to a gene: 13. The CDR3 is made up of 15 amino acids. CDR3: CSAPRNRGISQPQHF. The CDR3 DNA is TGCAGTGCCCCGAGGAACAGGGGGATCAGTCAGCCCCAGCATTTT.

This clonotype was detected ten times or more. A junction end diverges from the germline sequence, so it may reflect a read error. The chain carries TRBV27 and TRBJ2-7, with D maybe TRBD1 (5 bases). CDR3 length: 15 residues. The germline V gene has CDR1 MNHEY and CDR2 SMNVEV (reference sequence). The CDR3 DNA sequence: TGTGCCAGCAGTAAAATTTTAGCACAGGCCTACGAGCAGCACTTC. This codes for CASSKILAQAYEQHF.

Concerning this clonotype itself: Relative to the germline gene, one junction end is altered; a read error may explain this. This chain joins TRBV5-1 and TRBJ2-3, with 9 bases fitting TRBD1. The germline gives CDR1 SGHRS, CDR2 YFSETQ. The CDR3 runs 16 residues. The CDR3 region has the DNA TGCGCCAGCACCTTGGCCCGGGACAGGGTGGGAGATACGCAGTATTTT. It encodes CASTLARDRVGDTQYF. The full variable domain, with the rest looked up from reference TRBV5-1 and TRBJ2-3, is KAGVTQTPRYLIKTRGQQVTLSCSPISGHRSVSWYQQTPGQGLQFLFEYFSETQRNKGNFPGRFSGRQFSNSRSEMNVSTLELGDSALYLCASTLARDRVGDTQYFGPGTRLTVL.